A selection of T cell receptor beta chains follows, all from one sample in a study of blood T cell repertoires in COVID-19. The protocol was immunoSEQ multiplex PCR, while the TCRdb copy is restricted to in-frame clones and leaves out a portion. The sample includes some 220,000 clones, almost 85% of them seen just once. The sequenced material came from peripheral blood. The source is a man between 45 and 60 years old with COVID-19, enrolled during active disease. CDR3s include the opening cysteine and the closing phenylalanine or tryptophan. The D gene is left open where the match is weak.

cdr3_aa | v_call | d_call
CASSKSTGGRRTNEKLFF | TRBV19 | TRBD1
CAWSVMGGKLFF | TRBV30 | NA
CASSSVGGEQYF | TRBV6-5 | NA
CASLPGFGNYGYTF | TRBV6-5 | NA
CASTTSRGSTDTQYF | TRBV19 | NA
CASSVNGGNEQFF | TRBV9 | NA
CASSQDWTSGTDTQYF | TRBV4-2 | TRBD2
CASSSYRQGKFF | TRBV28 | TRBD1
CASSLVKRINRQETQYF | TRBV11-2 | NA
CATSRDLKSYEQYF | TRBV15 | NA
CAWSDPFPTGSYEQYF | TRBV30 | NA
CASSPRTGSTGYTF | TRBV18 | NA
CASSQESGTGYTF | TRBV4-2 | NA
CASSRDRVAGNTIYF | TRBV2 | TRBD1
CAISPLGLAWGTDTQYF | TRBV10-3 | NA
CASRQPGTEPGGQYF | TRBV6-5 | TRBD1
CAMNRGEVYGYTF | TRBV24-1 | TRBD1
CASSQGARGYEQFF | TRBV14 | NA
CASSPGTSSYEQYF | TRBV19 | TRBD2
CASSQDWGTGVSFF | TRBV3-1/TRBV3-2 | TRBD1
CSVLGQGFHNEQFF | TRBV29-1 | TRBD1
CASSWGQGEKLFF | TRBV7-9 | TRBD1
CASTLSVYLLGYTF | TRBV7-2 | NA
CASSIAGQGWNTEAFF | TRBV19 | TRBD1
CASSLGGYTGELFF | TRBV7-3 | TRBD2
CASSLRTSGRFTDTQYF | TRBV5-5 | TRBD2
CASGSDSSGTEAFF | TRBV7-8 | NA
CASSIDLSAGGRETQYF | TRBV19 | TRBD1
CASSTGTSGCCTDTQYF | TRBV21-1 | NA
CATGQFISGNTIYF | TRBV19 | NA
CASSLIQSSSYEQYF | TRBV11-1 | NA
CASTLGPNYGYTF | TRBV7-9 | NA
CASSPPLNGGAETQYF | TRBV11-2 | TRBD2
CASSFSREETQYF | TRBV7-3 | NA
CASSYRTGEIYEQYF | TRBV6-5 | TRBD1
CASMGLTGSLTGELFF | TRBV25-1 | TRBD2
CASRDRGRGDTQYF | TRBV19 | TRBD1